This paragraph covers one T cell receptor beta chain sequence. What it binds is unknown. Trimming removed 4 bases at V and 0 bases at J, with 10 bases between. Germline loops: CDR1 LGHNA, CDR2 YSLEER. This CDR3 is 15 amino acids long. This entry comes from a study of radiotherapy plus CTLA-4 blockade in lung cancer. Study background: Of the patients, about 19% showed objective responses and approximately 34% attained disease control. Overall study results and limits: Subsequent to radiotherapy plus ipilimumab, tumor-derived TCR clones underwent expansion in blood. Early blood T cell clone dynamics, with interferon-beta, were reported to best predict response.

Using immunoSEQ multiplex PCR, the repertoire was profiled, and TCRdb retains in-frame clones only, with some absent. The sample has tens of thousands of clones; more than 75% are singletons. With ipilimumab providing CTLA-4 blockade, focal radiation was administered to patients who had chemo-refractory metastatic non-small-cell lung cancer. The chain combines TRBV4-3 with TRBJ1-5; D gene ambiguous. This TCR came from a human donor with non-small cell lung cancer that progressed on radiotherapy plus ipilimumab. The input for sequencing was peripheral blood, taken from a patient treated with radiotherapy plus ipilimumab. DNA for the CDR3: TGCGCCAGCAGCCCAAAACACGATAGCAATCAGCCCCAGCATTTT. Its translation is CASSPKHDSNQPQHF.